The 5 T cell receptor beta chains listed next were all sequenced from one sample in a study of T cell clones after liver transplantation. Method: immunoSEQ multiplex PCR; TCRdb's copy keeps in-frame clones and lacks some. Of roughly 73,000 clones detected, over 70% appear once; the ten largest clones hold 0.45% to 0.65%. The sequenced sample was CD4+ T cells from blood, obtained before liver transplant. The origin of the receptors is a human donor who received a liver transplant.

V usage is TRBV6-1 and J usage is TRBJ2-3, with D possibly TRBD1 on 5 matching bases. The CDR3 runs 13 residues. The germline V and J ends were trimmed by 3 bases and 8 bases, with 12 bases remaining between them. Germline lookup yields CDR1 MNHNS and CDR2 SASEGT. The CDR3 coding sequence is TGTGCCAGCAGTGAGGGGTGGGGCGGTACGCAGTATTTT. Translation gives CASSEGWGGTQYF.

This rearrangement joins TRBV7-8 to TRBJ1-4; D remains ambiguous. Germline CDR1 is SGHVS and CDR2 is FQNEAQ. The CDR3 has 16 residues. Trimming shortened V by 4 bases and J by 7 bases, and 19 bases separated the two germline ends. The chain's CDR3 is CASSSRHSAGGEKLFF. DNA for the CDR3: TGTGCCAGCAGCTCACGACACAGCGCTGGAGGTGAAAAACTGTTTTTT.

The V call is TRBV19, the J call TRBJ2-7; TRBD2 aligns across 9 bases. The CDR3 sequence is 15 residues long. Germline V gene sequence: CDR1 LNHDA, CDR2 SQIVND (reference sequence). Trimming at V came to 4 bases and at J to 4 bases, leaving 8 bases not matched to a gene. The CDR3 region has the DNA TGTGCCAGTAGTAGTAAGACTAGCGGAGGGTACGAGCAGTACTTC. Amino acid sequence: CASSSKTSGGYEQYF.

V and J are TRBV7-2 and TRBJ1-4, with 11 bases aligning to TRBD1. The trim removed 4 bases at V and 8 bases at J, leaving 6 bases unmatched. The CDR3 is made up of 15 amino acids. Germline CDR1 is SGHTA and CDR2 is FQGNSA. The chain's CDR3 is CASSYRTGGKEKLFF. The CDR3 DNA follows: TGTGCCAGCAGCTACCGGACAGGGGGCAAAGAAAAACTGTTTTTT. Full variable domain (missing parts from reference TRBV7-2 and TRBJ1-4): GAGVSQSPSNKVTEKGKDVELRCDPISGHTALYWYRQSLGQGLEFLIYFQGNSAPDKSGLPSDRFSAERTGGSVSTLTIQRTQQEDSAVYLCASSYRTGGKEKLFFGSGTQLSVL.

The chain carries TRBV11-2 and TRBJ2-1; TRBD2 might be the D (7 bases). Germline V lookup: CDR1 SGHAT, CDR2 FQNNGV. The CDR3 covers 16 residues. With 5 bases removed from V and 1 base from J, the gap between germline ends came to 15 bases. The CDR3 protein is CASSPVGGASYNEQFF. CDR3 in DNA: TGTGCCAGCAGCCCCGTTGGGGGGGCATCCTACAATGAGCAGTTCTTC.